This T cell receptor beta chain was sequenced for a study of T cell repertoires in cytomegalovirus infection (dated by TCRdb to the late 2010s). Looking at the study overall: Donor HLA type was relevant to the analysis, as public TCR beta signatures indicated carriage of CMV infection together with the matching HLA type.

The CDR3 runs 17 amino acids, cysteine and phenylalanine included. The CDR3 DNA has 51 bases and is translated from base 1. CDR1 and CDR2 are drawn from the germline V gene: SGHAT, FQNNGV. Worth noting for this clonotype: The antigen it recognizes is unknown. A junction end diverges from the germline sequence, so it may reflect a read error.

What the authors observed across the whole study: In the ex vivo response, HLA-C-restricted CMV-specific TCR beta clonotypes were dominant, and in two of eight donors the single most frequent clonotype came from this HLA-C-restricted group. In both this cohort and an independent cohort of 350 to 400 donors, the cumulative frequency of public TCR beta family members distinguished carriers of CMV infection plus the relevant HLA type.

Data came from an Illumina HiSeq 1500. In TCRdb, the public reads were trimmed at Q25 with fastp and aligned with MiXCR, with productive beta chains retained. All rows with the same CDR3 protein become a single entry with the most common DNA and genes. In all, the sample holds under 600,000 distinct CDR3 sequences, and approximately 17% of those were seen once. The top ten clones comprise roughly a quarter of the sample. Sequenced sample: CD8+ T cells from PBMCs. The V and J genes are TRBV11-2 and TRBJ2-3; the D gene may be TRBD1 or TRBD2, since each aligns over 5 bases. This clonotype originated in a human donor in good health (CMV status not recorded). Some clones in this sample may be carry-over from other donors' samples. The CDR3 amino acid sequence is: CASNLGILGESTDTQYF. The bases are TGTGCCAGCAACTTAGGGATTCTAGGGGAGAGCACAGATACGCAGTATTTT.